This TCR beta chain was obtained from a study of OX40 agonist ivuxolimab in advanced cancers. Study-level information: As their treatment, patients were administered ivuxolimab, an agonistic anti-OX40 (CD134) antibody. Study conclusions and caveats: Dose levels from 0.1 to 3.0 mg/kg saw CD4+ and CD8+ blood T cells expand clonally by week 6. Antigen specificity of clonally expanded peripheral T cells was not established.

Exclusion of a patient followed from autoimmune disease history or systemic immunosuppression. TCRdb keeps only in-frame clones here, not all; method: immunoSEQ multiplex PCR. This repertoire shows under 55,000 clones, less than 90% found once; its top ten account for 6.7%. Germline CDR1 and CDR2: MDHEN and SYDVKM. Trimming at V came to 3 bases and at J to 4 bases, leaving 9 bases not matched to a gene. This CDR3 is built from 15 residues. This clone was seen just once. The target antigen is unknown. The sequences come from CD4+ or CD8+ T cells sorted from blood, collected in a trial of the OX40 agonist ivuxolimab. The J gene is TRBJ2-7, the V gene TRBV28; 7 bases align to TRBD2. The clonotype was recovered from an adult with an advanced solid tumor such as melanoma, head and neck, liver or kidney cancer. The CDR3 DNA is TGTGCCAGCAGTTTTCCTAGCGGATTCCGTTACGAGCAGTACTTC. This codes for CASSFPSGFRYEQYF. The full variable domain, rest sourced from reference TRBV28 and TRBJ2-7, is DVKVTQSSRYLVKRTGEKVFLECVQDMDHENMFWYRQDPGLGLRLIYFSYDVKMKEKGDIPEGYSVSREKKERFSLILESASTNQTSMYLCASSFPSGFRYEQYFGPGTRLTVT.